The 15 T cell receptor beta chains below were found in one sample sequenced in a study of T cell repertoires in cytomegalovirus infection. Their recognized antigens are unknown. From the reads, TCRdb called clonotypes with MiXCR, one entry per CDR3 protein. Of 100,000 to 120,000 distinct CDR3 sequences listed, around 31% are singletons. Sample: CD8+ T cells from cultured PBMCs, taken from culture after CMV antigen stimulation. Every receptor here comes from a human donor in good health (CMV status not recorded). Some clones in this sample may be carry-over from other donors' samples.

The chain employs TRBV7-3 and TRBJ1-1; D uncertain. This CDR3 contains 13 residues. Germline CDR1 SGHTA, CDR2 FQGTGA. The V and J ends lost 2 bases and 1 base respectively, with 5 bases between them. The CDR3 nucleotides are TGTGCCAGCAGCTTATGGGCGAACACTGAAGCTTTCTTT. This translates into CASSLWANTEAFF.

This clonotype was detected a few times. The V and J genes are TRBV20-1 and TRBJ2-7; 8 nucleotides match TRBD1. V lost 2 bases to trimming and J lost 3 bases; unmatched junction nucleotides: 30. From germline, CDR1 is DFQATT and CDR2 SNEGSKA (reference sequence). The CDR3 is made up of 22 amino acids. The CDR3 bases are TGCAGTGCTAGATCCTTGACAGGGGAAGATTTAAAAGCCTCCTCTGGTCTCTACGAGCAGTACTTC. It encodes CSARSLTGEDLKASSGLYEQYF.

The table lists this clonotype with a count of one. The chain joins TRBV4-1 to TRBJ1-5, with TRBD1 as a possible D gene (5 bases). Germline V CDR1 and CDR2: MGHRA, YSYEKL. This CDR3 spans 18 amino acids. V was trimmed by 0 bases and J by 0 bases, leaving 15 bases between them. This CDR3 reads CASSQEVGRAISNQPQHF. The CDR3 region has the DNA TGCGCCAGCAGCCAAGAGGTCGGCAGGGCCATTAGCAATCAGCCCCAGCATTTT.

The chain recombines TRBV7-6 with TRBJ2-7; perhaps TRBD2 as D (5 bases). Germline CDR1 is SGHVS and CDR2 is FNYEAQ. The CDR3 has 14 amino acids. V was clipped by 6 bases and J by 11 bases, with 23 bases between them. The CDR3 sequence is CASRTDQEDRREYF. As DNA, the CDR3 is TGTGCCAGCAGAACTGACCAGGAGGATCGTCGAGAGTACTTC.

In this sample, this clonotype turned up a few times. The chain recombines TRBV7-2 with TRBJ2-5; 10 nucleotides agree with TRBD1. The CDR3 has 11 residues. Per germline, CDR1 SGHTA and CDR2 FQGNSA. J was trimmed by 14 bases and V by 5 bases; bases with no gene match: 5. Here the CDR3 reads CASSVGTGVYF. The DNA of the CDR3 is TGTGCCAGCAGCGTCGGGACAGGGGTATACTTC.

The J gene is TRBJ2-1, the V gene TRBV5-5; D gene unclear. Trimming stripped 0 bases from V and 10 bases from J, with 11 bases between. This CDR3 is 13 amino acids long. CDR1 is SGHKS, CDR2 YYEKEE, per germline (reference sequence). CDR3 in amino acids: CASSLAAVGEQFF. DNA for the CDR3: TGTGCCAGCAGCTTGGCGGCGGTCGGCGAGCAGTTCTTC.

The V gene is TRBV27, the J gene TRBJ2-3, with D possibly matching TRBD2 (5 bases). Per germline, CDR1 MNHEY and CDR2 SMNVEV (reference sequence). CDR3 length equals 16 residues. Trimming removed 2 bases at V and 0 bases at J, with 12 bases between. In nucleotides, the CDR3 is TGTGCCAGCAGTTTACTGGGAGCCACTAGCACAGATACGCAGTATTTT. It encodes CASSLLGATSTDTQYF.

V gene TRBV5-6 combines with J gene TRBJ2-3; D gene ambiguous. V was shortened by 6 bases and J by 6 bases, with 11 bases between the two germline ends. This CDR3 has 12 residues. Germline V gene lookup returns CDR1 SGHDT and CDR2 YYEEEE. The DNA for the CDR3 is TGTGCCAGCAAGGACCTCCGGGATACGCAGTATTTT. Translated, it gives CASKDLRDTQYF.

V and J are TRBV24-1 and TRBJ2-1, with D possibly being TRBD1 (5 bases). The germline V and J ends were trimmed by 4 bases and 0 bases, with 12 bases remaining between them. From germline, CDR1 is KGHDR and CDR2 SFDVKD. The CDR3 spans 16 residues. The CDR3 DNA sequence: TGTGCCACCAGTGAAACGGACATGAGCTCCTACAATGAGCAGTTCTTC. Translated, it gives CATSETDMSSYNEQFF.

This clonotype came up a few times. The chain combines TRBV6-1 with TRBJ2-4; D perhaps matches TRBD1 (6 bases). The germline V and J ends were trimmed by 2 bases and 4 bases, with 12 bases remaining between them. Germline V CDR1 and CDR2: MNHNS, SASEGT. The CDR3 has 15 amino acids. The CDR3 spells CASSELTGDKNIQYF. The CDR3 DNA reads as TGTGCCAGCAGTGAACTGACAGGCGATAAAAACATTCAGTACTTC.

The V and J genes are TRBV12-3 or TRBV12-4 and TRBJ2-3, with D possibly matching TRBD1 (6 bases). TRBJ1-5 matches the DNA end more closely, so the J call is doubtful. This CDR3 is built from 13 residues. CDR3 residues: CASSLGGADTQHF. The CDR3 nucleotides read TGTGCCAGCAGTTTAGGGGGGGCGGATACGCAGCATTTT.

This chain uses TRBV7-6 with TRBJ1-2; maybe TRBD1 (6 bases). The germline gives CDR1 SGHVS, CDR2 FNYEAQ. The CDR3 contains 14 residues. V gave up 2 bases and J gave up 8 bases, with 15 bases separating them. CDR3 sequence (DNA): TGTGCCAGCAGCTTACAACAGGGTTTAATCGGCTACACCTTC. This encodes CASSLQQGLIGYTF.

This chain uses TRBV6-2 or TRBV6-3 with TRBJ2-6; 7 bases are shared with TRBD2. Germline CDR1 is MNHEY and CDR2 is SVGEGT. The CDR3 has 17 residues. Germline trimming cut 6 bases from V and 2 bases from J; bases unmatched to any gene: 10. The DNA for the CDR3 is TGTGCCAGCAGACGGGGACTAACGGGGGCTGGGGCCAACGTCCTGACTTTC. Amino acid sequence: CASRRGLTGAGANVLTF.

Concerning this clonotype itself: A much larger clonotype is one base distant, so this may be a read error. This chain connects TRBV7-2 to TRBJ2-5; D gene ambiguous. CDR1 and CDR2 from the germline V gene are SGHTA and FQGNSA. The CDR3 contains 17 residues. The CDR3 DNA reads as TGTGCCAGCAGCTTACCGCCCACCCGTATAGCACAAGAGACCCAGCACTTC. Its translation: CASSLPPTRIAQETQHF.

In its sample, this clonotype was seen a few times. The rearrangement uses TRBV4-3 and TRBJ1-1; D ambiguous. Trimming took off 0 bases at V and 3 bases at J, with 8 bases between the two ends. In germline, CDR1 is LGHNA, CDR2 YSLEER. CDR3 length: 14 residues. Here the CDR3 reads CASSQDLTDTEAFF. The CDR3 coding sequence is TGCGCCAGCAGCCAAGATCTCACGGACACTGAAGCTTTCTTT.